The 17 T cell receptor beta chains below were found in one sample sequenced in a study of metastatic and nonmetastatic thyroid tumors. MiXCR reprocessed the PCR reads for TCRdb. The top ten clones hold about 43% of a sample with 7,500 to 8,000 clones, around 26% of them seen once. Nobody among the patients had been given any treatment before thyroid surgery. Source material: tumor tissue. The receptors stem from a male donor with papillary thyroid cancer or a benign thyroid nodule (not recorded which). Some clones in this sample may be carry-over from other donors' samples.

The rearrangement uses TRBV29-1 and TRBJ2-7, with 12 positions matching TRBD2. The CDR3 sequence is 15 residues long. J was trimmed by 0 bases and V by 6 bases; bases with no gene match: 6. The V gene's germline CDR1 is SQVTM and CDR2 ANQGSEA. The CDR3 sequence is CSVRLAGASSYEQYF. CDR3 DNA: TGCAGCGTCAGACTAGCGGGAGCCTCCTCCTACGAGCAGTACTTC.

The chain couples TRBV5-1 to TRBJ2-3; 7 positions match TRBD2. The CDR3 has 17 residues. The ends lost 4 bases at V and 3 bases at J; junction bases unmatched: 14. From germline, CDR1 is SGHRS and CDR2 YFSETQ. CDR3 sequence reads: CASSRGTGTKSTDTQYF. In nucleotides, the CDR3 is TGCGCCAGCAGCCGAGGAACCGGGACTAAGAGTACAGATACGCAGTATTTT.

A few counts support this clone. This sequence joins TRBV12-3 or TRBV12-4 and TRBJ1-2; unclear D gene. V was trimmed by 4 bases and J by 5 bases, leaving 11 bases between them. The CDR3 is 13 residues long. Here the CDR3 reads CASSSQLGYGYTF. CDR3 DNA: TGTGCCAGCAGTTCTCAGTTGGGGTATGGCTACACCTTC.

The genes are TRBV20-1 and TRBJ2-2, with D uncertain. Germline lookup yields CDR1 DFQATT and CDR2 SNEGSKA (reference sequence). Trimming removed 0 bases at V and 7 bases at J, with 12 bases between. This CDR3 comprises 14 residues. CDR3 loop: CSARDRRGHGELFF. CDR3 bases: TGCAGTGCTAGAGACCGACGCGGTCACGGGGAGCTGTTTTTT.

The CDR3 sequence is CASSDDFDSTDTQYF. The CDR3, as DNA: TGTGCCAGCAGCGACGACTTCGACAGCACAGATACGCAGTATTTT. The rearrangement links TRBV6-1 to TRBJ2-3; D is uncertain. V was pared by 6 bases and J by 0 bases, with 13 bases between. CDR1 is MNHNS and CDR2 is SASEGT in the germline V gene. The CDR3 sequence is 15 residues long.

This clone was seen more than once but under ten times. This rearrangement joins TRBV6-1 to TRBJ1-1, with D hard to call. With 6 bases removed from V and 0 bases from J, the gap between germline ends came to 14 bases. Germline V lookup: CDR1 MNHNS, CDR2 SASEGT. The CDR3 has 15 amino acids. The CDR3 loop reads CASSRPRTVNTEAFF. Written as DNA, the CDR3 is TGTGCCAGCAGCCGACCCAGGACCGTGAACACTGAAGCTTTCTTT.

The rearrangement joins TRBV11-2 to TRBJ2-7, with D unresolved. Deletions cut 1 base from V and 1 base from J, with 8 bases between. The germline V gene encodes CDR1 SGHAT and CDR2 FQNNGV. The CDR3 is 14 residues long. CDR3 nucleotides: TGTGCCAGCAGCTTAGGTGGGCCTTCCTACGAGCAGTACTTC. Translated, it gives CASSLGGPSYEQYF. Looking up the rest from reference TRBV11-2 and TRBJ2-7 gives the full variable domain: EAGVAQSPRYKIIEKRQSVAFWCNPISGHATLYWYQQILGQGPKLLIQFQNNGVVDDSQLPKDRFSAERLKGVDSTLKIQPAKLEDSAVYLCASSLGGPSYEQYFGPGTRLTVT.

The rearrangement links TRBV11-2 to TRBJ2-3, with D perhaps matching TRBD2 (6 bases). The CDR3 spans 15 residues. The germline V gene encodes CDR1 SGHAT and CDR2 FQNNGV. The V gene lost 5 bases and the J gene lost 6 bases, with 18 bases spanning the gap. The CDR3 DNA reads as TGTGCCAGCAGCCTCACTAGCTTTCCTCGGGATACGCAGTATTTT. Translation gives CASSLTSFPRDTQYF.

By sample share, this clone is large. The chain uses TRBV27 and TRBJ2-5; either TRBD1 or TRBD2 may fit D (5 bases each). This CDR3 is 15 amino acids long. V dropped 3 bases and J dropped 4 bases, with 15 bases sitting between them. Looked up from germline, CDR1 is MNHEY and CDR2 is SMNVEV (reference sequence). The CDR3 sequence: CASSFKGRGTETQYF. The CDR3 DNA is TGTGCCAGCAGTTTCAAGGGACGAGGAACAGAGACCCAGTACTTC.

This clone is medium-sized within its sample. The gene calls are TRBV25-1 and TRBJ2-2; D may correspond to TRBD1 or TRBD2 (5 bases each). The V end was cut by 7 bases, the J end by 0 bases, with 9 bases between. The CDR3 spans 14 residues. CDR1 and CDR2 from the germline V gene are MGHDK and SYGVNS. The CDR3 spells CASTGPTNTGELFF. The CDR3 coding sequence is TGTGCCAGCACGGGACCTACGAACACCGGGGAGCTGTTTTTT.

The V and J genes are TRBV6-2 or TRBV6-3 and TRBJ2-7, with TRBD1 matching 10 bases. The CDR3 length is 19 residues. From germline, CDR1 is MNHEY and CDR2 SVGEGT. V dropped 0 bases and J dropped 6; count of bases not matched to a gene: 17. CDR3 DNA sequence: TGTGCCAGCAGTTACTCCACTCGATCCATAATGGACAGGGGGTTCGAGCAGTACTTC. The encoded protein is CASSYSTRSIMDRGFEQYF.

This sequence joins TRBV6-2 or TRBV6-3 and TRBJ2-1; a possible D gene is TRBD1 (6 bases). In germline, CDR1 is MNHEY, CDR2 SVGEGT. The V end lost 6 bases, the J end lost 0 bases, and 6 bases lay between the germline ends. CDR3 length: 13 residues. This CDR3 reads CASRDSSYNEQFF. CDR3 DNA sequence: TGTGCCAGCAGGGACAGCTCCTACAATGAGCAGTTCTTC.

Comments on this clone: Sequence at one end of the junction differs from germline and may be a read error. V usage is TRBV5-1 and J usage is TRBJ2-1; 7 nucleotides align to TRBD1. The CDR3 loop spans 16 amino acids. Germline assignment: CDR1 SGHRS and CDR2 YFSETQ. The CDR3 sequence is CASSLARDRAYNEQLF. DNA for the CDR3: TGCGCCAGCAGCTTGGCCCGGGACAGAGCTTACAATGAGCAGCTCTTC. Supplemented by reference TRBV5-1 and TRBJ2-1, the full variable domain reads KAGVTQTPRYLIKTRGQQVTLSCSPISGHRSVSWYQQTPGQGLQFLFEYFSETQRNKGNFPGRFSGRQFSNSRSEMNVSTLELGDSALYLCASSLARDRAYNEQLFGPGTRLTVL.

V and J are TRBV27 and TRBJ2-7; possible D gene TRBD2, 7 bases. Germline V lookup: CDR1 MNHEY, CDR2 SMNVEV (reference sequence). The CDR3 runs to 13 residues. The germline V and J ends were trimmed by 11 bases and 4 bases, with 18 bases remaining between them. The chain's CDR3 is CAVRGADIYEQYF. In DNA form, the CDR3 reads TGTGCCGTTCGGGGGGCGGATATTTACGAGCAGTACTTC.

This chain joins TRBV9 and TRBJ1-6; D is undetermined. Germline CDR1 and CDR2: SGDLS and YYNGEE. CDR3 length: 12 amino acids. V was trimmed by 0 bases and J by 7 bases, leaving 2 bases between them. CDR3 nucleotide sequence: TGTGCCAGCAGCGTAGGGAATTCACCCCTCCACTTT. It specifies CASSVGNSPLHF.

This chain links TRBV11-3 with TRBJ2-7; D ambiguous. Looked up from germline, CDR1 is SGHNT and CDR2 is YENEEA. The CDR3 runs to 14 residues. Trimming left V 8 bases short and J 2 bases short, with 16 bases between. The CDR3 loop reads CASSPEVGPYEQYF. CDR3 nucleotides: TGTGCCAGCTCCCCAGAGGTAGGACCCTACGAGCAGTACTTC.

This clone has ten or more counts. The J gene is TRBJ1-1, the V gene TRBV11-2; the D is unclear. Looked up from germline, CDR1 is SGHAT and CDR2 is FQNNGV. The CDR3 runs 11 residues. V was cut by 6 bases and J by 1 base, with 3 bases left in between. This CDR3 reads CASRKNTEAFF. For the CDR3, the DNA is TGTGCCAGCAGAAAGAACACTGAAGCTTTCTTT.